This TCR beta chain was sequenced during a study of blood T cell repertoires in COVID-19. This clone came up a few times. Mismatch with germline at one junction end may stem from a read error. Produced via immunoSEQ multiplex PCR; TCRdb's table is partial and in-frame only. The sample holds 200,000 to 300,000 clones, around nine tenths seen once. The germline CDR1 and CDR2 sequences are MNHEY and SVGAGI. The CDR3 has 11 amino acids. This sequence joins TRBV6-5 and TRBJ2-7, with 8 bases fitting TRBD1. This receptor was identified in a man aged 35-49 years who had recovered from COVID-19. The sequenced material came from peripheral blood. CDR3 nucleotides: TGTGCCAGCGGAACAGGGGGGCCGGGCGACTTC. Translated: CASGTGGPGDF.